This T cell receptor (beta chain) is drawn from a study of blood T cell repertoires in COVID-19. Study summary: Nucleic acid was either cDNA or gDNA, and it came from T cells, B-cell-depleted T cells, or PBMCs.

This CDR3 has 14 residues. CDR1 SGDLS and CDR2 YYNGEE come from the germline V gene. V was trimmed by 0 bases and J by 8 bases, leaving 14 bases between them. Those enrolled in Seattle joined during active infection and were followed longitudinally afterward. The assay was immunoSEQ multiplex PCR, and TCRdb's table has in-frame clones only and misses some. The sample yields about 180,000 clones, about 81% seen once. The sequenced material came from peripheral blood. This TCR derives from a woman older than 75 with COVID-19, enrolled during active disease. The chain carries TRBV9 and TRBJ1-2; no clear D. The CDR3 is CASSVAGLANGYTF. The CDR3 DNA reads as TGTGCCAGCAGCGTAGCGGGGTTAGCTAACGGCTACACCTTC.